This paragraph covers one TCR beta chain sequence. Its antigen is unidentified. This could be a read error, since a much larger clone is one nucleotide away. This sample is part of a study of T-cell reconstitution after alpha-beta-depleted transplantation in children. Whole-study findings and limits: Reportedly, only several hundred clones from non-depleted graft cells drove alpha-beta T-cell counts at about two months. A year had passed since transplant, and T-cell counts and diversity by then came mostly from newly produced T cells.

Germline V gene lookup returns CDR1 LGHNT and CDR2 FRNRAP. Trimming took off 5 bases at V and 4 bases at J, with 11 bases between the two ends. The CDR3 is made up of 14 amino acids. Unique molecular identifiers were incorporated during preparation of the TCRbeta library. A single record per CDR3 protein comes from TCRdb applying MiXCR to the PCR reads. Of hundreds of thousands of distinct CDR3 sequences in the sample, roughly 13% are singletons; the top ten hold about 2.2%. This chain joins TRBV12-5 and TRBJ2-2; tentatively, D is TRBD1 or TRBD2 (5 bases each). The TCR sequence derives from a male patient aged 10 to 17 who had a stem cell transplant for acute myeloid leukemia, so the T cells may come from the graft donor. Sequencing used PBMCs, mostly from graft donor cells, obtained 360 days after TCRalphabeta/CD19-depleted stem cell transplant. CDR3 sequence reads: CASGREQGTGELFF. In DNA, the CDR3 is TGTGCTAGTGGTAGGGAGCAGGGCACCGGGGAGCTGTTTTTT.